At least ten counts were recorded for the clone carrying this T cell receptor (beta chain). This CDR3 spans 14 amino acids. The V gene's germline CDR1 is ENHRY and CDR2 SYGVKD. The V end lost 2 bases, the J end lost 3 bases, and 11 bases lay between the germline ends. These data come from a study of blood T cells in healthy people across ages. For the second PCR, which ran for about 7 to 12 cycles, a sample-barcoded 5' primer and a J-beta primer mix were used. Carrying 12 random nucleotides, a template-switch adaptor labeled each individual cDNA molecule. TCRdb itself ran the 5' RACE reads through MiXCR, one entry per CDR3 protein. The profile shows about 1.5 million distinct CDR3 sequences, 35% to 45% of them singletons. PBMCs were isolated at a quantity of at least 6 million per sample. With each sample, at least 5 micrograms of total RNA were extracted.

The chain uses TRBV10-3 and TRBJ2-7; D is perhaps TRBD1 (5 bases). The origin of this receptor is a woman aged 18-29 years in good health. The sample taken for sequencing was blood. The DNA for the CDR3 is TGTGCCATCAGTGAGCAAGAAGGGGTCTACGAGCAGTACTTC. This sequence encodes CAISEQEGVYEQYF.